This T cell receptor beta chain derives from a study of cytomegalovirus exposure and HLA in healthy donors. Looking at the study overall: Among the roughly 380 donors who were genotyped, around 77% fell in the genetic ancestry cluster that is associated with self-reported Caucasian donors.

The PCR used 60 Vbeta and 13 Jbeta primers. Measured with immunoSEQ multiplex PCR; TCRdb has only the in-frame clones, and not every one. The profile shows roughly 250,000 clones, roughly four fifths of them singletons. CDR3 length equals 13 residues. V gave up 0 bases and J gave up 4 bases, with 8 bases separating them. CDR1 and CDR2 (germline): SGDLS, YYNGEE. The chain carries TRBV9 and TRBJ2-7, with D unresolved. The TCR comes from a woman aged 40 to 49 in good health and CMV-seropositive. The sequenced sample consisted of PBMCs. The CDR3: CASSVAGHYEQYF. The CDR3 DNA is TGTGCCAGCAGCGTAGCTGGCCATTACGAGCAGTACTTC.